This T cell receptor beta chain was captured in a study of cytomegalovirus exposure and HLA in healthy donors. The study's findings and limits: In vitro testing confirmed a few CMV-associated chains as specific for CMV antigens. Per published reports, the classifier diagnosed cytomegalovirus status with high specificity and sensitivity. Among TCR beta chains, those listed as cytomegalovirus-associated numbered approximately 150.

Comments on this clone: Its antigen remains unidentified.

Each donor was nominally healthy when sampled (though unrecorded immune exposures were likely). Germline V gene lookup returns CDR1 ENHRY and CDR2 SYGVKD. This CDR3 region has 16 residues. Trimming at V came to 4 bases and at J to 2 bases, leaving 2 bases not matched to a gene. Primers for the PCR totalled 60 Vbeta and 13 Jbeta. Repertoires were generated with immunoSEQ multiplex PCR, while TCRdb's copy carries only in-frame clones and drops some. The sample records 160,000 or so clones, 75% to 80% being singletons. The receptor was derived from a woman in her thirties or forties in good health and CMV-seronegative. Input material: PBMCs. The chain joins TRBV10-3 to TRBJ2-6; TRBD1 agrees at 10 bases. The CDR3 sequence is CAISGQGATGANVLTF. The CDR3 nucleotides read TGTGCCATCAGTGGACAGGGGGCGACTGGGGCCAACGTCCTGACTTTC.